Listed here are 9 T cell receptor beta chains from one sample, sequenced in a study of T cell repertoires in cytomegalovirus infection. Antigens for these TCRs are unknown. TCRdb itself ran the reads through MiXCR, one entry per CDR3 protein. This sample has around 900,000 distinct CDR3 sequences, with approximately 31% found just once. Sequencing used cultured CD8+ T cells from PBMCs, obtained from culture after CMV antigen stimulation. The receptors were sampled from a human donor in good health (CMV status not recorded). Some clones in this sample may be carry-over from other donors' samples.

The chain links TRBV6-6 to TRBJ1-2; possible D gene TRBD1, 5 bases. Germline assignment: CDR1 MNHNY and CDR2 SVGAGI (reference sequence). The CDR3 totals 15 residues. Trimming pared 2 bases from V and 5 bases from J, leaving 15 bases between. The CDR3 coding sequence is TGTGCCAGCAGTTACCGGGACCGGACTTGGTATGGCTACACCTTC. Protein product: CASSYRDRTWYGYTF.

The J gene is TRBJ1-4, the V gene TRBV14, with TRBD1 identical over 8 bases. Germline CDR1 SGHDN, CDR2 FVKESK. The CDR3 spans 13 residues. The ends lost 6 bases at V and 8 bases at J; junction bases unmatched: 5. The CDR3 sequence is CASSPGDREKLFF. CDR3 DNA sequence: TGTGCCAGCAGTCCCGGGGACAGGGAAAAACTGTTTTTT.

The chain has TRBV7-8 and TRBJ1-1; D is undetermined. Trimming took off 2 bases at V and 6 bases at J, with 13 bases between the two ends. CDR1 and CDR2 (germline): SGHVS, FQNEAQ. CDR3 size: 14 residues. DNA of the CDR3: TGTGCCAGCAGCTTATATGTTGCGCCCCCTGAAGCTTTCTTT. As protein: CASSLYVAPPEAFF.

In nucleotides, the CDR3 is TGTGCCAGCAGCCAAGATTCCGTTAACAATGAGCAGTTCTTC. As protein: CASSQDSVNNEQFF. The genes are TRBV4-2 and TRBJ2-1; D call uncertain. This CDR3 has 14 amino acids. Trimming took 0 bases from V and 5 from J, leaving 8 bases between them. Germline CDR1 LGHNA, CDR2 YNFKEQ.

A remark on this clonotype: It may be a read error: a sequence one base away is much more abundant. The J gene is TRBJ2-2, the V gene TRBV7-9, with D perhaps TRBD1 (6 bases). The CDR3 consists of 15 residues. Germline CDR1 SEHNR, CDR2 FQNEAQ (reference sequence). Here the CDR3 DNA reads TGTGTTAGCAGCTTAAGGGCAGGGGAAGCCGGGGAGCTGTTTTTT. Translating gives CVSSLRAGEAGELFF.

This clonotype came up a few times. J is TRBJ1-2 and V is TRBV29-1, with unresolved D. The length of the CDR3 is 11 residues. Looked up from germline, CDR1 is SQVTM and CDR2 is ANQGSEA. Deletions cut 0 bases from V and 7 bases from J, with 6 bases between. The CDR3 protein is CSVEDMAGYTF. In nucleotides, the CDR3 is TGCAGCGTTGAAGACATGGCTGGCTACACCTTC.

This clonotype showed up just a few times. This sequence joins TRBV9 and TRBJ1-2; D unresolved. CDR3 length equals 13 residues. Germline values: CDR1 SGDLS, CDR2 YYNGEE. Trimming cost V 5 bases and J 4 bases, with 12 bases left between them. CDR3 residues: CASRNKEGYGYTF. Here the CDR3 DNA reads TGTGCCAGCAGAAACAAGGAAGGCTATGGCTACACCTTC.

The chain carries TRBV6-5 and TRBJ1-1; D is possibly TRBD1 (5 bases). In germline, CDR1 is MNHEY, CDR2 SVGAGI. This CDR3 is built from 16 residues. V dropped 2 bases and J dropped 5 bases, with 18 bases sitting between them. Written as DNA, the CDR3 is TGTGCCAGCAGTTACGAATCGGCAGGGAAGGCAACTGAAGCTTTCTTT. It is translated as CASSYESAGKATEAFF.

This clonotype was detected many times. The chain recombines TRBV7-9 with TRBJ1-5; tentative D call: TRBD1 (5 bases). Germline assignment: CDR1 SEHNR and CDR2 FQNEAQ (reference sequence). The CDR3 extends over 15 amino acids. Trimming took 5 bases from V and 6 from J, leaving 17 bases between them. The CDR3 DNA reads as TGTGCCAGCAGCCCTTCGACAGTAAGTGGTCAGCCCCAGCATTTT. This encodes CASSPSTVSGQPQHF.